This T cell receptor (beta chain) derives from a study of cytomegalovirus exposure and HLA in healthy donors. A multiplex PCR was run with 60 Vbeta primers and 13 Jbeta primers. Sequencing was performed with immunoSEQ multiplex PCR; in TCRdb, only in-frame clones are kept and a portion is missing. The sample lists 150,000 to 200,000 clones; 75% to 85% were seen once. There are 13 residues in the CDR3. Germline V lookup: CDR1 MNHEY, CDR2 SVGAGI. V gave up 6 bases and J gave up 5 bases, with 10 bases separating them. J is TRBJ2-2 and V is TRBV6-5; TRBD1 is a possible D gene (5 bases). Input material: PBMCs. This sequence originates from a woman aged 18-35 years in good health and CMV-seropositive. The CDR3 region is CASRQVGTGELFF. As DNA, the CDR3 is TGTGCCAGCAGACAGGTGGGGACCGGGGAGCTGTTTTTT.